This T cell receptor (beta chain) is drawn from a study of blood T cell repertoires in COVID-19. As for the study in general: COVID-19 samples from acute and convalescent phases originated in the United States, Italy and Spain.

The CDR3 has 15 amino acids. Germline CDR1 LGHNA, CDR2 YNFKEQ. Trimming shortened V by 3 bases and J by 7 bases, and 16 bases separated the two germline ends. Assay used: immunoSEQ multiplex PCR; TCRdb lists only in-frame clones, some missing. The table shows more than 60,000 clones, with roughly nine tenths occurring only once. Sequencing was done on a sample of peripheral blood. The chain is built from TRBV4-2 and TRBJ2-1, with a tentative D call TRBD2 (6 bases). This TCR derives from a woman in her forties or fifties with active COVID-19. The CDR3 region has the DNA TGTGCCAGCAGCCAGGAGGGGCCCCAACTTAATGAGCAGTTCTTC. Its protein product is CASSQEGPQLNEQFF.